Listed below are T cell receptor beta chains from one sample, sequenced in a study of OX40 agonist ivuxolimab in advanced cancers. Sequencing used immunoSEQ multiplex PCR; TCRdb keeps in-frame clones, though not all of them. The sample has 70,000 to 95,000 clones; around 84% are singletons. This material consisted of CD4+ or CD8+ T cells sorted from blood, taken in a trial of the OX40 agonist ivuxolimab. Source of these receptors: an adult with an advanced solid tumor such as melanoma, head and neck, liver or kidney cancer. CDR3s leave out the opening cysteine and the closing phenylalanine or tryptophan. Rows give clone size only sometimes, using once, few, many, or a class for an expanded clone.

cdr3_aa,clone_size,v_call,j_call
ASRGTGTGELF,NA,TRBV6-1,TRBJ2-2
ASSLENTEAF,NA,TRBV7-9,TRBJ1-1
ASSRPGTVPNTEAF,once,TRBV28,TRBJ1-1
ASSQRSDRRGETQY,NA,TRBV4-1,TRBJ2-5
ASSLGRENSPLH,NA,TRBV5-1,TRBJ1-6
ASSASQGDTEAF,NA,TRBV6-5,TRBJ1-1
ASTIMGQFYEQY,NA,TRBV28,TRBJ2-7
ASSLAWTAGNTEAF,once,TRBV7-8,TRBJ1-1
ASSPDTPYNSPLH,NA,TRBV7-2,TRBJ1-6
ASSSSSVSGNTIY,NA,TRBV11-2,TRBJ1-3
ASSPGVPGNTIY,NA,TRBV5-1,TRBJ1-3
ASSILVPGEQF,NA,TRBV19,TRBJ2-1
ASSGGGITGELF,NA,TRBV6-1,TRBJ2-2
ASSYSTGGSYEQY,once,TRBV5-1,TRBJ2-7
AKNSQGGGELF,once,TRBV2,TRBJ2-2